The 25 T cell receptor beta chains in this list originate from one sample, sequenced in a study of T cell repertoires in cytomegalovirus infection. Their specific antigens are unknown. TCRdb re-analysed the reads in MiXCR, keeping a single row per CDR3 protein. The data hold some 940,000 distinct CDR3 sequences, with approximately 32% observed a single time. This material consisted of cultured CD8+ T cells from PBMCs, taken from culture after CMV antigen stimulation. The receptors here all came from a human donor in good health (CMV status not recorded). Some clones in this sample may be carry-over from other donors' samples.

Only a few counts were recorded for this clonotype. CDR3 sequence: CSARAPSGGQETQYF. The CDR3 region has the DNA TGCAGTGCTAGAGCCCCTAGCGGGGGCCAAGAGACCCAGTACTTC. The rearrangement uses TRBV20-1 and TRBJ2-5; 10 bases line up with TRBD2. Germline CDR1 is DFQATT and CDR2 is SNEGSKA (reference sequence). The CDR3 sequence is 15 residues long. V was pared by 1 base and J by 1 base, with 3 bases of the junction left unmatched.

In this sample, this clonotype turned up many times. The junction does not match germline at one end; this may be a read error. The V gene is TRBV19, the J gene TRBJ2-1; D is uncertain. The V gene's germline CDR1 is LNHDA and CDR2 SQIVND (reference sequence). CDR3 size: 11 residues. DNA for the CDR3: TGTGCCAGCAGTATATACAATGAGCAGTTCTTC. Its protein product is CASSIYNEQFF.

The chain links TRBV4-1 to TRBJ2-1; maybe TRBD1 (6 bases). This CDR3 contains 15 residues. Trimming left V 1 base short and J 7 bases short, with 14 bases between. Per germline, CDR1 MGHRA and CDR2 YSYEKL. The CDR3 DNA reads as TGCGCCAGCAGCCAAGGAAGGCAGGGGACGAATGAGCAGTTCTTC. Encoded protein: CASSQGRQGTNEQFF.

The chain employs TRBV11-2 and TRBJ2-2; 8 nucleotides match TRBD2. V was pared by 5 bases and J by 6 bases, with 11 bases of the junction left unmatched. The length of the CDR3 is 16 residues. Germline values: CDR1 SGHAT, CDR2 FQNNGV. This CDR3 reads CASSLLRAGGPGELFF. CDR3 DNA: TGTGCCAGCAGCCTACTAAGGGCGGGAGGACCCGGGGAGCTGTTTTTT.

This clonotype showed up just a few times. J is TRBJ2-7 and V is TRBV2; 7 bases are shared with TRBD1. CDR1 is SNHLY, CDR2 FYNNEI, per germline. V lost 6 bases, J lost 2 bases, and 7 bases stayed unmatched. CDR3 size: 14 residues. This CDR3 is CASRYRGGPYEQYF. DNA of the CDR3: TGTGCCAGCAGGTACCGAGGGGGCCCCTACGAGCAGTACTTC.

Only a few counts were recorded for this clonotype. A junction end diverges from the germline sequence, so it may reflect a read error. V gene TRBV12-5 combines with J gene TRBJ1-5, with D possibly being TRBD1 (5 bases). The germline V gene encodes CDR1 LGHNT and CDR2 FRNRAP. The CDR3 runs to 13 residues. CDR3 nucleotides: TGTGCTAGTGGTTTGACAGTCGAGGGGCCCCGGCATTTT. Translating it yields CASGLTVEGPRHF.

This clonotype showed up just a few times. CDR3 bases: TGTGCCAGCAGCCCGGACAGAAGTTATAATCAGCCCCAGCATTTT. Its translation is CASSPDRSYNQPQHF. V is TRBV7-9 and J is TRBJ1-5; TRBD1 is a possible D gene (6 bases). This CDR3 contains 15 residues. Germline CDR1 SEHNR, CDR2 FQNEAQ (reference sequence). Trimming stripped 5 bases from V and 4 bases from J, with 15 bases between.

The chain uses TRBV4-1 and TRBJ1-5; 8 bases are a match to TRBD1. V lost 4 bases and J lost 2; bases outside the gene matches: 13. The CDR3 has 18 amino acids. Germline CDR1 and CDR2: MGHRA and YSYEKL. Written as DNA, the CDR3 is TGCGCCAGCAGCCGAGGACAGGGTTCGATTTTGGGCAATCAGCCCCAGCATTTT. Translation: CASSRGQGSILGNQPQHF.

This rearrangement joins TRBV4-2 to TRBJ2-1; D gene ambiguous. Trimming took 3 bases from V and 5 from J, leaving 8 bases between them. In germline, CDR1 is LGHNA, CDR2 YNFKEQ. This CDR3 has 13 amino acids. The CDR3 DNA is TGTGCCAGCAGCCATTATAACCACAATGAGCAGTTCTTC. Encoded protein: CASSHYNHNEQFF.

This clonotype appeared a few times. CDR3 residues: CASSPPSTGPYGYTF. DNA for the CDR3: TGCGCCAGCAGCCCACCTTCGACAGGCCCATATGGCTACACCTTC. The V call is TRBV4-3, the J call TRBJ1-2; perhaps TRBD1 as D (6 bases). CDR1 is LGHNA, CDR2 YSLEER, per germline. V shed 4 bases and J shed 5 bases, with 17 bases lying between them. The CDR3 spans 15 residues.

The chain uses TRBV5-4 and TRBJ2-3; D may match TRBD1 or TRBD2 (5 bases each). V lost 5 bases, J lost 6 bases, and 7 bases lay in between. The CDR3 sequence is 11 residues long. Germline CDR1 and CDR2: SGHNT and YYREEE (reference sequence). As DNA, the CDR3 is TGTGCCAGCAGGTGGGGGGATACGCAGTATTTT. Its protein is CASRWGDTQYF.

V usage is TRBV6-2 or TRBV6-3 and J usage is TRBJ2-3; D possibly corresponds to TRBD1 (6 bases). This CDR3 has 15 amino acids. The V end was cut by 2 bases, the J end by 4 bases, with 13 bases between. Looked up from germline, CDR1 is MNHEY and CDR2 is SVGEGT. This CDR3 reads CASSYGQLNADTQYF. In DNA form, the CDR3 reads TGTGCCAGCAGTTACGGACAGTTAAACGCAGATACGCAGTATTTT.

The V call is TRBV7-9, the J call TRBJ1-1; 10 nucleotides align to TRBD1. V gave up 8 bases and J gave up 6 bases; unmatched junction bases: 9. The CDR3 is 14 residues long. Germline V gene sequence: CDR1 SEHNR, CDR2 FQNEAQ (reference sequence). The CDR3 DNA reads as TGTGCCAGCTTATCCCAGGGACAGGGGCCTGAAGCTTTCTTT. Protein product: CASLSQGQGPEAFF.

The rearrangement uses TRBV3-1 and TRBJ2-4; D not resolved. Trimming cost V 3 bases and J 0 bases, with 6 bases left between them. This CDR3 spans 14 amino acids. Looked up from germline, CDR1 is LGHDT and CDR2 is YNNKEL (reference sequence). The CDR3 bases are TGTGCCAGCAGCCAGAGCTCAGCCAAAAACATTCAGTACTTC. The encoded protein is CASSQSSAKNIQYF.

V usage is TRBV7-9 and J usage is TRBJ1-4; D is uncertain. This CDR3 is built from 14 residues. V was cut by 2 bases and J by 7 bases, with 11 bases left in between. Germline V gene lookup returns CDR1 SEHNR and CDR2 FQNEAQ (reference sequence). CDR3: CASSLQDRSEKLFF. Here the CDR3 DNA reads TGTGCCAGCAGCTTACAGGACCGTAGTGAAAAACTGTTTTTT. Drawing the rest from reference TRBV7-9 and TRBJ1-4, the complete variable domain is DTGVSQNPRHKITKRGQNVTFRCDPISEHNRLYWYRQTLGQGPEFLTYFQNEAQLEKSRLLSDRFSAERPKGSFSTLEIQRTEQGDSAMYLCASSLQDRSEKLFFGSGTQLSVL.

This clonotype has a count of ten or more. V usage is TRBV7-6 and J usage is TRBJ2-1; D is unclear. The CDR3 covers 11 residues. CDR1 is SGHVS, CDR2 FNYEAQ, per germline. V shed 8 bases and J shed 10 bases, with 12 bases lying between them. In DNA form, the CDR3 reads TGTGCCAGCGGGCGGTCCCGGGAGCAGTTCTTC. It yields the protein CASGRSREQFF. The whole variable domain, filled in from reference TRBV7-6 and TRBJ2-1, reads GAGVSQSPRYKVTKRGQDVALRCDPISGHVSLYWYRQALGQGPEFLTYFNYEAQQDKSGLPNDRFSAERPEGSISTLTIQRTEQRDSAMYRCASGRSREQFFGPGTRLTVL.

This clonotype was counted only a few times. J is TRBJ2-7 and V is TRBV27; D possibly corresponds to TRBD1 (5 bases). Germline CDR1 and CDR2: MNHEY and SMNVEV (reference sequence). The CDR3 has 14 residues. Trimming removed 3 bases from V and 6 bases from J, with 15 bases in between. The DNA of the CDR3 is TGTGCCAGCAGTTTTAGCAGGGCCGGATCCGAGCAGTACGTC. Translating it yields CASSFSRAGSEQYV.

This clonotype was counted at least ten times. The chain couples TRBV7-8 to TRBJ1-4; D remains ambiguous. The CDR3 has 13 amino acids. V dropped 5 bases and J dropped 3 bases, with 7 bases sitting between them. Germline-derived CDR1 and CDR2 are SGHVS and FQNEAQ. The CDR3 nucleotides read TGTGCCAGCAGCCCAGCTGCTAATGAAAAACTGTTTTTT. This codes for CASSPAANEKLFF.

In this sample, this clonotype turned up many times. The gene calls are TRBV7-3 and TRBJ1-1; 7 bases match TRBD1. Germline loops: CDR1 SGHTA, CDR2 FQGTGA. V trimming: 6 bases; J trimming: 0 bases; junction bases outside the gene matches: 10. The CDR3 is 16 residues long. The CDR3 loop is CASSLGLQGMNTEAFF. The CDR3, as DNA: TGTGCCAGCAGTTTGGGCCTACAGGGGATGAACACTGAAGCTTTCTTT.

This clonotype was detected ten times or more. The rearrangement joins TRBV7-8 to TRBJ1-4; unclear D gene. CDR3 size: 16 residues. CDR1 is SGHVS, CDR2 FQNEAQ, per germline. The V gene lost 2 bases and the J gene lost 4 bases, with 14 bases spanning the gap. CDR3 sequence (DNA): TGTGCCAGCAGCTTACGGGGAACACCTCTTAATGAAAAACTGTTTTTT. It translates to CASSLRGTPLNEKLFF.

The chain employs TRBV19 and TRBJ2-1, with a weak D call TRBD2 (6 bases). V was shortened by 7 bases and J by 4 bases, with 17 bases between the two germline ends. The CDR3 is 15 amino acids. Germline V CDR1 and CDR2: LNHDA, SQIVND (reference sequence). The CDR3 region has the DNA TGTGCCAGTACTCCCTGGGGCGGGGAATACAATGAGCAGTTCTTC. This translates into CASTPWGGEYNEQFF.

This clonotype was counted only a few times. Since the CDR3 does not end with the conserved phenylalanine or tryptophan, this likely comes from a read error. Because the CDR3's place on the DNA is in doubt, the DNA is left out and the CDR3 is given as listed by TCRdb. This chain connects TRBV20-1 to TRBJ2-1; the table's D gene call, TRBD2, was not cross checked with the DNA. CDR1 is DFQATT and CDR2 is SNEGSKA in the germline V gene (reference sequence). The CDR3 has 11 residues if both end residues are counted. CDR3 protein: CSARALPLQVS.

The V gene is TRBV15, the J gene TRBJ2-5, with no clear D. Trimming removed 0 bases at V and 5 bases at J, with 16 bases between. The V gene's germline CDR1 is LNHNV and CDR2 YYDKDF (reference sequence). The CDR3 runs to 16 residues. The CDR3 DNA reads TGTGCCACCAGCAGAGAGCCCCCACTCAGAATCGAGACCCAGTACTTC. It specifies CATSREPPLRIETQYF.

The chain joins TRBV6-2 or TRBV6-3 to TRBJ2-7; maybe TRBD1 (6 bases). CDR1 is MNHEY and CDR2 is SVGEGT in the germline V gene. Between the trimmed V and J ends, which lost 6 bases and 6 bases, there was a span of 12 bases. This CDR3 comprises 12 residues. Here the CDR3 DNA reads TGTGCCAGCAGACTACAGGGAGCCGAGCAGTACGTC. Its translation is CASRLQGAEQYV.

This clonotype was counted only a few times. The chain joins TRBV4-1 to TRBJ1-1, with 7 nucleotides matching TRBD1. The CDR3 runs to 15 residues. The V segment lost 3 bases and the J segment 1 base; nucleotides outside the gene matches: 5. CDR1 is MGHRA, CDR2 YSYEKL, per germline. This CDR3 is CASSQYGQENTEAFF. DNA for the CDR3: TGCGCCAGCAGCCAGTACGGACAGGAGAACACTGAAGCTTTCTTT.